The 10 T cell receptor beta chains below all came from one sample that was sequenced in a study of shared clonotypes between healthy human individuals. This table comes from immunoSEQ multiplex PCR, and its TCRdb copy is limited to in-frame clones, with some not included. The sample carries some 2 million clones, about 95% recorded once. CD45RO-negative, CCR7-positively selected cells formed the naive CD8 fraction, excluding terminally differentiated effector memory CD45RA+ cells. The sequencing input was naive CD8+ T cells sorted from blood. These receptors were collected from a man aged 18 to 30 in good health.

The rearrangement links TRBV7-9 to TRBJ2-1; D possibly matches TRBD1 or TRBD2 (5 bases each). Germline CDR1 SEHNR, CDR2 FQNEAQ (reference sequence). V was trimmed by 5 bases and J by 7 bases, leaving 15 bases between them. This CDR3 contains 14 residues. CDR3 nucleotides: TGTGCCAGCAGCCAAGGGGCTAGCCCTAATGAGCAGTTCTTC. Its protein product is CASSQGASPNEQFF.

V and J are TRBV16 and TRBJ2-7; D may be TRBD2 (5 bases). Between the trimmed V and J ends, which lost 0 bases and 5 bases, there was a span of 8 bases. This CDR3 spans 13 amino acids. CDR1 KGHSY and CDR2 FQNENV come from the germline V gene. The CDR3 region is CASSQSRVDEQYF. The CDR3 DNA sequence: TGTGCCAGCAGCCAATCGCGGGTCGACGAGCAGTACTTC.

The V call is TRBV28, the J call TRBJ2-7; possible D gene TRBD2, 7 bases. V was trimmed by 2 bases and J by 3 bases, leaving 17 bases between them. This CDR3 has 16 amino acids. Germline CDR1 and CDR2: MDHEN and SYDVKM. DNA of the CDR3: TGTGCCAGCAGTTTAGGGGTACAGGGAGGGATCTACGAGCAGTACTTC. Amino acids: CASSLGVQGGIYEQYF.

In its sample, this clone was seen once. V gene TRBV27 combines with J gene TRBJ2-7, with TRBD2 matching over 13 bases. The V and J ends lost 5 bases and 3 bases, in that order; junction bases with no gene match: 10. There are 17 residues in the CDR3. Germline assignment: CDR1 MNHEY and CDR2 SMNVEV (reference sequence). CDR3 coding DNA: TGTGCCAGCAGTCCCGCCGGACTAGCGGGGGCCGACTACGAGCAGTACTTC. Encoded protein: CASSPAGLAGADYEQYF.

The chain employs TRBV9 and TRBJ2-3; D not resolved. Germline CDR1 SGDLS, CDR2 YYNGEE. This CDR3 is built from 13 residues. V lost 0 bases, J lost 7 bases, and 9 bases lay in between. CDR3 sequence reads: CASSVASEYTQYF. The DNA of the CDR3 is TGTGCCAGCAGCGTAGCTTCGGAGTATACGCAGTATTTT.

The chain recombines TRBV5-1 with TRBJ2-3; 14 bases match TRBD2. J gave up 2 bases and V 3 bases, and 5 bases lay outside the gene matches. Germline V lookup: CDR1 SGHRS, CDR2 YFSETQ. There are 17 residues in the CDR3. CDR3 DNA sequence: TGCGCCAGCAGCTGGGGACTAGCGGGGGAGAACACAGATACGCAGTATTTT. This codes for CASSWGLAGENTDTQYF. Complete variable domain (other parts from reference TRBV5-1 and TRBJ2-3): KAGVTQTPRYLIKTRGQQVTLSCSPISGHRSVSWYQQTPGQGLQFLFEYFSETQRNKGNFPGRFSGRQFSNSRSEMNVSTLELGDSALYLCASSWGLAGENTDTQYFGPGTRLTVL.

The chain couples TRBV2 to TRBJ2-2; D is ambiguous. Trimming shortened V by 4 bases and J by 0 bases, and 3 bases separated the two germline ends. The CDR3 loop spans 13 amino acids. The V gene's germline CDR1 is SNHLY and CDR2 FYNNEI. CDR3 loop: CASSAANTGELFF. The CDR3 coding sequence is TGTGCCAGCAGTGCTGCGAACACCGGGGAGCTGTTTTTT.

The chain recombines TRBV30 with TRBJ2-5; TRBD2 matches at 8 bases. The V segment lost 0 bases and the J segment 4 bases; nucleotides outside the gene matches: 4. The CDR3 loop spans 14 amino acids. The germline V gene has CDR1 GTSNPN and CDR2 SVGIG (reference sequence). The CDR3 DNA reads TGTGCCTGGAGTGTACCCCGGGAGGGAGAGACCCAGTACTTC. Translating it yields CAWSVPREGETQYF.

V gene TRBV1 combines with J gene TRBJ2-3; the table assigns TRBD2, which was not confirmed against the DNA. TRBV1 is deemed a pseudogene. This CDR3 has 14 amino acids. The CDR3 DNA follows: TGCACCAGCAGTCTGCGCGTAGATACAGATACGCAGTATTTT. This translates into CTSSLRVDTDTQYF.

This sequence joins TRBV6-5 and TRBJ1-2, with D unresolved. The V gene's germline CDR1 is MNHEY and CDR2 SVGAGI. V gave up 5 bases and J gave up 3 bases, with 10 bases separating them. This CDR3 contains 13 residues. The DNA of the CDR3 is TGTGCCAGCAGTCCCCTTCGTCACTATGGCTACACCTTC. Protein product: CASSPLRHYGYTF.